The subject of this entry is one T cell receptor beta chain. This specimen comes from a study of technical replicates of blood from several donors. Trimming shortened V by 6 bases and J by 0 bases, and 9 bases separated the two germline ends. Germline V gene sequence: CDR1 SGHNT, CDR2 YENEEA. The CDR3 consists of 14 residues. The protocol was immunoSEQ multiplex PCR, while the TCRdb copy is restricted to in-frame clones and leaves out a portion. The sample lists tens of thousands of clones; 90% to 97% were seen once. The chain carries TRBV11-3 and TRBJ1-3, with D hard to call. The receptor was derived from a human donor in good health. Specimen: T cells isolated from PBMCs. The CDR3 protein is CASRPTSSGNTIYF. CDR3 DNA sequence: TGTGCCAGCAGGCCAACTTCCTCTGGAAACACCATATATTTT. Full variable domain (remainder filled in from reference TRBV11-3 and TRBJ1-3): EAGVVQSPRYKIIEKKQPVAFWCNPISGHNTLYWYLQNLGQGPELLIRYENEEAVDDSQLPKDRFSAERLKGVDSTLKIQPAELGDSAVYLCASRPTSSGNTIYFGEGSWLTVV.